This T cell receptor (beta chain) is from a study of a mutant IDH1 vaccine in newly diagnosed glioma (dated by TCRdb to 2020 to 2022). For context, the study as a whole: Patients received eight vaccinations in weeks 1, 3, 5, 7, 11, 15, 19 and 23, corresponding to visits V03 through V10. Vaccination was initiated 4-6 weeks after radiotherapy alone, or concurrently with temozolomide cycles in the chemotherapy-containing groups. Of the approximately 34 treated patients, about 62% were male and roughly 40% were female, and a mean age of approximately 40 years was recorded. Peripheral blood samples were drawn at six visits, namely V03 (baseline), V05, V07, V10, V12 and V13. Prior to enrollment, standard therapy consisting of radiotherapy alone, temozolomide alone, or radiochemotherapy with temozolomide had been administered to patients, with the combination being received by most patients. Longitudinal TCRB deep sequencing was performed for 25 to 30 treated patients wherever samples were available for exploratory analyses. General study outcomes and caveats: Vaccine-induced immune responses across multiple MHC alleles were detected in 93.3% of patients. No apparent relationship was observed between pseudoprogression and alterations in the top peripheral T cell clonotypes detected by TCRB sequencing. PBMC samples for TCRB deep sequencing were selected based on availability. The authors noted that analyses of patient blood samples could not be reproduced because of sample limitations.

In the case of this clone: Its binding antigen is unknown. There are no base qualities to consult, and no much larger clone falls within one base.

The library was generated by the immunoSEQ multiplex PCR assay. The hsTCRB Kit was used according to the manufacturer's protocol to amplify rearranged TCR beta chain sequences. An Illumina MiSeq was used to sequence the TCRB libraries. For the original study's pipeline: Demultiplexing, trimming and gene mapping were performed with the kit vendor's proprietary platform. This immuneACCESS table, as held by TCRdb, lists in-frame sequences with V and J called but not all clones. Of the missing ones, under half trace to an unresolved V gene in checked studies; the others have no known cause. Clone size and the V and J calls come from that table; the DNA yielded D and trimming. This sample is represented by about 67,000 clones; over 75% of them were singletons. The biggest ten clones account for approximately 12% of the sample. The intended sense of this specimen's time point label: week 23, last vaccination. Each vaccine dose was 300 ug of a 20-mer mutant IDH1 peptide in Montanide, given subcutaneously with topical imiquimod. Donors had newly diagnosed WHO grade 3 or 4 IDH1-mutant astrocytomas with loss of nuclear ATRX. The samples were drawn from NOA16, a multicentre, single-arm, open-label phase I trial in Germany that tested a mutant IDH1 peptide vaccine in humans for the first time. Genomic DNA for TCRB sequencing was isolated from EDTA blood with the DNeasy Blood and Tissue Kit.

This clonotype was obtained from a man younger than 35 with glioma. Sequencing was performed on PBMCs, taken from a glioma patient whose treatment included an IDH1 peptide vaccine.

The CDR3 is CASSLQQSPYEQYF. The base sequence is TGTGCCAGCAGCTTACAGCAGAGCCCCTACGAGCAGTACTTC. Recombination joined TRBV13 with TRBJ2-7; no D gene can be assigned with confidence. As encoded in the germline V gene (reference sequence), CDR1 is PRHDT while CDR2 is FYEKMQ. V is cut by 2 bases and J by 2 bases, and the space between the germline ends is 10 bases. From the cysteine up to the phenylalanine, the CDR3 has a length of 14 residues. The sequence is cut down to CDR3 DNA, 42 bases in frame from base 1.